Listed here are 29 T cell receptor beta chains from one sample, sequenced in a study of blood T cell repertoires in COVID-19. The table came from immunoSEQ multiplex PCR; TCRdb's copy has only in-frame clones and leaves some out. The top ten clones hold 9.2% of a sample with about 130,000 clones, about four fifths of them seen once. Sequenced sample: PBMCs or T cells enriched from blood (not recorded which). All receptors come from a man in his fifties who had recovered from COVID-19.

The rearrangement joins TRBV4-3 to TRBJ2-1; 7 positions agree with TRBD1. The junction had 8 bases not matched to a gene; V was cut back by 0 bases and J by 6 bases. There are 16 residues in the CDR3. Germline V CDR1 and CDR2: LGHNA, YSLEER. The CDR3 bases are TGCGCCAGCAGCCAAGATAGAGACTCAGGGGGCAATGAGCAGTTCTTC. Protein: CASSQDRDSGGNEQFF.

This clone appeared once. The rearrangement links TRBV5-6 to TRBJ2-2; TRBD2 aligns across 9 bases. With V trimmed by 3 bases and J by 1 base, 7 bases remained unmatched. Germline V gene sequence: CDR1 SGHDT, CDR2 YYEEEE. The CDR3 loop spans 17 amino acids. For the CDR3, the DNA is TGTGCCAGCAGCTACCAAGTTAGCGGGGGGAACACCGGGGAGCTGTTTTTT. Its translation is CASSYQVSGGNTGELFF.

The DNA of the CDR3 is TGTGCCAGCAGTTTAGCGGACAGGGGGCCCCTCCACTTT. It codes for CASSLADRGPLHF. The chain carries TRBV12-3 or TRBV12-4 and TRBJ1-6, with 10 bases identical to TRBD1. The ends lost 0 bases at V and 13 bases at J; junction bases unmatched: 0. The CDR3 runs to 13 residues.

This chain connects TRBV27 to TRBJ1-4; the match to TRBD1 covers 11 bases. CDR1 is MNHEY and CDR2 is SMNVEV in the germline V gene (reference sequence). The V gene end was trimmed by 6 bases and the J gene end by 5 bases; junction bases not matched to a gene: 11. The CDR3 is 17 residues long. The CDR3, as DNA: TGTGCCAGCAGGGCGGACAGGGGGCACTTAAGGAATGAAAAACTGTTTTTT. This codes for CASRADRGHLRNEKLFF.

The rearrangement joins TRBV12-2 to TRBJ2-5; TRBD1, the D gene given by the table, was not confirmed from the DNA. TRBV12-2 is recorded as a pseudogene. CDR3 length: 13 amino acids. CDR3 DNA sequence: TGTGCAAGTCGCTTCCCACACGAAGAGACCCAGTACTTC. It encodes CASRFPHEETQYF.

The gene calls are TRBV7-3 and TRBJ2-3, with 15 bases aligning to TRBD2. The CDR3 is made up of 17 amino acids. Per the germline V gene, CDR1 is SGHTA and CDR2 is FQGTGA. J lost 4 bases, V lost 5 bases, and 7 bases had no gene match. The CDR3 region is CASSPGLAGGVADTQYF. CDR3 bases: TGTGCCAGCAGCCCCGGACTAGCGGGGGGGGTAGCAGATACGCAGTATTTT.

The chain joins TRBV5-4 to TRBJ1-3; D unclear. The CDR3 has 14 amino acids. V shed 2 bases and J shed 4 bases, with 10 bases lying between them. Germline lookup yields CDR1 SGHNT and CDR2 YYREEE (reference sequence). DNA of the CDR3: TGTGCCAGCAGCTTTCCGGGAGCCGGAAACACCATATATTTT. Encoded protein: CASSFPGAGNTIYF.

The rearrangement joins TRBV18 to TRBJ2-4; D is unresolved. V was cut by 0 bases and J by 3 bases, with 9 bases left in between. CDR3 size: 15 residues. Germline V gives CDR1 KGHSH, CDR2 LQKENI. CDR3 in DNA: TGTGCCAGCTCACCACCGGAAGCAGGCAAAAACATTCAGTACTTC. As protein: CASSPPEAGKNIQYF.

The chain uses TRBV5-6 and TRBJ1-2; the D is unclear. V was clipped by 0 bases and J by 7 bases, with 10 bases between them. CDR1 SGHDT and CDR2 YYEEEE come from the germline V gene. The CDR3 sequence is 13 residues long. Here the CDR3 reads CASSLGRSSGYTF. The CDR3, as DNA: TGTGCCAGCAGCTTGGGGCGGTCGAGTGGCTACACCTTC.

The chain employs TRBV10-3 and TRBJ2-6; no clear D. CDR1 is ENHRY and CDR2 is SYGVKD in the germline V gene. The CDR3 has 19 amino acids. The germline V and J ends were trimmed by 6 bases and 0 bases, with 21 bases remaining between them. The CDR3: CAIRDARVTPLSGANVLTF. DNA of the CDR3: TGTGCCATCAGGGATGCCCGGGTCACCCCTCTCTCTGGGGCCAACGTCCTGACTTTC.

This chain joins TRBV5-6 and TRBJ1-6, with unresolved D. There are 14 residues in the CDR3. Germline-derived CDR1 and CDR2 are SGHDT and YYEEEE. Trimming left V 4 bases short and J 7 bases short, with 12 bases between. The CDR3 DNA reads TGTGCCAGCAGCCCCCAGGCGTCCAATTCACCCCTCCACTTT. Its translation is CASSPQASNSPLHF.

The V call is TRBV4-3, the J call TRBJ2-5; D is unclear. The CDR3 is 13 residues long. Per the germline V gene, CDR1 is LGHNA and CDR2 is YSLEER. V was cut by 0 bases and J by 7 bases, with 9 bases left in between. Here the CDR3 DNA reads TGCGCCAGCAGCCAAGATCAAGTAGCGACCCAGTACTTC. The encoded protein is CASSQDQVATQYF.

The chain is built from TRBV3-1 (or the pseudogene TRBV3-2) and TRBJ1-6; TRBD1 is a possible D gene (5 bases). The CDR3 runs 17 residues. Trimming pared 4 bases from V and 7 bases from J, leaving 20 bases between. Per the germline V gene, CDR1 is LGHDT and CDR2 is YNNKEL (reference sequence). The CDR3 region is CASSPTLQVGGNSPLHF. The CDR3 DNA reads as TGTGCCAGCAGCCCAACCCTACAGGTTGGTGGGAATTCACCCCTCCACTTT.

This clone has a single count. The chain joins TRBV5-4 to TRBJ1-2; 7 bases align to TRBD1. The germline gives CDR1 SGHNT, CDR2 YYREEE (reference sequence). The V and J ends lost 0 bases and 8 bases, in that order; junction bases with no gene match: 4. The CDR3 is made up of 13 amino acids. CDR3 amino acids: CASSLAQGLGYTF. Here the CDR3 DNA reads TGTGCCAGCAGCTTGGCACAGGGGCTCGGCTACACCTTC.

This chain uses TRBV9 with TRBJ2-5; weak D call: TRBD2 (5 bases). V was pared by 0 bases and J by 2 bases, with 11 bases between. Germline lookup yields CDR1 SGDLS and CDR2 YYNGEE. The CDR3 sequence is 15 residues long. This chain's CDR3 is CASSVGRGLQETQYF. Here the CDR3 DNA reads TGTGCCAGCAGCGTAGGCAGAGGACTGCAAGAGACCCAGTACTTC.

The rearrangement uses TRBV6-5 and TRBJ1-1; tentatively, D is TRBD1 (5 bases). This CDR3 has 13 residues. Trimming removed 8 bases at V and 0 bases at J, with 10 bases between. The germline CDR1 and CDR2 sequences are MNHEY and SVGAGI. In DNA form, the CDR3 reads TGTGCCAGCTCACAGGTAATGAACACTGAAGCTTTCTTT. Its translation is CASSQVMNTEAFF.

This chain joins TRBV4-3 and TRBJ2-2; D might be TRBD1 (6 bases). The length of the CDR3 is 17 residues. Germline CDR1 and CDR2: LGHNA and YSLEER. The V end was cut by 3 bases, the J end by 2 bases, with 16 bases between. This CDR3 reads CASSHPTQGRNTGELFF. CDR3 nucleotide sequence: TGCGCCAGCAGCCACCCCACCCAGGGGCGAAACACCGGGGAGCTGTTTTTT.

This chain joins TRBV6-4 and TRBJ1-1, with TRBD1 matching 8 bases. Germline V gives CDR1 MRHNA, CDR2 SNTAGT. Unmatched junction bases numbered 7, after V lost 6 bases and J lost 1 base. The CDR3 loop spans 15 amino acids. This chain's CDR3 is CASSPGQDRNTEAFF. As DNA, the CDR3 is TGTGCCAGCAGCCCGGGACAGGACCGGAACACTGAAGCTTTCTTT.

CDR3 DNA: TGCGCCAGCAGCCAAGGTCGGCGGGGGGCTTCGGGGGAGACCCAGTACTTC. This encodes CASSQGRRGASGETQYF. The chain couples TRBV4-3 to TRBJ2-5, with 8 bases matching TRBD2. The CDR3 runs to 17 residues. The V segment lost 1 base and the J segment 5 bases; nucleotides outside the gene matches: 12. Germline V lookup: CDR1 LGHNA, CDR2 YSLEER.

The chain couples TRBV18 to TRBJ1-6, with D uncertain. The CDR3 has 13 amino acids. V gave up 0 bases and J gave up 5 bases, with 2 bases separating them. Germline CDR1 reads KGHSH; CDR2 reads LQKENI. The CDR3 region is CASSPPNNSPLHF. The CDR3 region has the DNA TGTGCCAGCTCACCACCCAATAATTCACCCCTCCACTTT.

The chain employs TRBV5-4 and TRBJ1-2; 10 bases match TRBD1. Germline-derived CDR1 and CDR2 are SGHNT and YYREEE (reference sequence). V lost 6 bases, J lost 4 bases, and 18 bases stayed unmatched. The CDR3 has 18 residues. CDR3 DNA: TGTGCCAGCACCGTGGCCGGGGACAGGGGCTCTAAAGGCTATGGCTACACCTTC. Translated: CASTVAGDRGSKGYGYTF. Together with reference TRBV5-4 and TRBJ1-2, the CDR3 gives the full variable domain: ETGVTQSPTHLIKTRGQQVTLRCSSQSGHNTVSWYQQALGQGPQFIFQYYREEENGRGNFPPRFSGLQFPNYSSELNVNALELDDSALYLCASTVAGDRGSKGYGYTFGSGTRLTVV.

This clone was found once. The chain carries TRBV5-1 and TRBJ2-5, with D maybe TRBD2 (5 bases). The CDR3 loop spans 14 amino acids. The ends were cut back, 4 bases at V and 2 bases at J, with 12 bases in the middle. Germline lookup yields CDR1 SGHRS and CDR2 YFSETQ. The DNA for the CDR3 is TGCGCCAGCAGCCGATCAGAGGGACAAGAGACCCAGTACTTC. Amino acid sequence: CASSRSEGQETQYF. Variable domain in full (rest from reference TRBV5-1 and TRBJ2-5): KAGVTQTPRYLIKTRGQQVTLSCSPISGHRSVSWYQQTPGQGLQFLFEYFSETQRNKGNFPGRFSGRQFSNSRSEMNVSTLELGDSALYLCASSRSEGQETQYFGPGTRLLVL.

This chain uses TRBV2 with TRBJ2-3; 9 bases align to TRBD1. The CDR3 consists of 16 residues. V gave up 4 bases and J gave up 6 bases; unmatched junction bases: 11. Germline CDR1 reads SNHLY; CDR2 reads FYNNEI. The CDR3 coding sequence is TGTGCCAGCAGTGTTTTGACCGGGACAGGGTGGGATACGCAGTATTTT. It specifies CASSVLTGTGWDTQYF.

The V and J genes are TRBV19 and TRBJ1-1, with D unclear. The CDR3 is 12 amino acids. The germline V gene has CDR1 LNHDA and CDR2 SQIVND (reference sequence). V dropped 5 bases and J dropped 10 bases, with 14 bases sitting between them. The CDR3 region is CASSYGGQRAFF. Here the CDR3 DNA reads TGTGCCAGTAGTTACGGTGGGCAAAGAGCTTTCTTT.

The chain's CDR3 is CAISPVEGHYEQYF. The CDR3 DNA follows: TGTGCCATCAGTCCAGTGGAGGGCCACTACGAGCAGTACTTC. V usage is TRBV10-3 and J usage is TRBJ2-7; tentative D call: TRBD2 (6 bases). Per the germline V gene, CDR1 is ENHRY and CDR2 is SYGVKD. This CDR3 has 14 amino acids. V was trimmed by 5 bases and J by 3 bases, leaving 14 bases between them.

The chain has TRBV2 and TRBJ2-5; 10 bases agree with TRBD1. The V segment lost 7 bases and the J segment 4 bases; nucleotides outside the gene matches: 6. The CDR3 extends over 14 amino acids. The germline gives CDR1 SNHLY, CDR2 FYNNEI. The CDR3 protein is CASNPRTGGETQYF. In DNA form, the CDR3 reads TGTGCCAGCAACCCCCGGACAGGGGGAGAGACCCAGTACTTC.

The rearrangement links TRBV6-2 or TRBV6-3 to TRBJ1-3; D is uncertain. The CDR3 is made up of 11 amino acids. V shed 6 bases and J shed 8 bases, with 8 bases lying between them. CDR1 is MNHEY, CDR2 SVGEGT, per germline. CDR3 nucleotides: TGTGCCAGCAGCCGTACGGACACCATATATTTT. Its protein product is CASSRTDTIYF.

This clone was detected once. This sequence joins TRBV28 and TRBJ2-1, with TRBD2 matching 8 bases. V gave up 1 base and J gave up 3 bases; unmatched junction bases: 2. This CDR3 has 15 amino acids. Germline values: CDR1 MDHEN, CDR2 SYDVKM. This CDR3 reads CASSLSGGVYNEQFF. For the CDR3, the DNA is TGTGCCAGCAGTTTATCGGGGGGGGTCTACAATGAGCAGTTCTTC.

The chain joins TRBV3-1 (or the pseudogene TRBV3-2) to TRBJ2-3; 11 positions agree with TRBD1. Germline V gene sequence: CDR1 LGHDT, CDR2 YNNKEL (reference sequence). The V segment lost 4 bases and the J segment 2 bases; nucleotides outside the gene matches: 2. This CDR3 is built from 15 residues. The CDR3 region has the DNA TGTGCCAGCAGCCCGGACAGGGGGCACACAGATACGCAGTATTTT. It codes for CASSPDRGHTDTQYF.